This T cell receptor (beta chain) was obtained from a study of T cell responses to AZD1222 COVID-19 vaccine (dated by TCRdb to the early 2020s). For the wider study: TCR sequencing was performed for 230 to 250 trial participants, of whom about 200 were given two doses of AZD1222 and approximately 25 were given two doses of MenACWY control vaccine. Trial participants were enrolled by age into subgroups of 18-55, 56-69 and 70-plus years, and around 150, 28 and 57 TCR-sequenced participants, respectively, were included in these subgroups.

Paper-wide results and their limitations: Reportedly, close to half of the unique spike-specific TCRs recognized epitopes lying outside the regions that are mutated in the B.1.351 and B.1.1.7 variants. In the small 56-69-year group, the increase in depth fell short of significance, most likely because of low power. Participants were mostly white British, with more females than males. The authors suggested clonal diversity may have been underestimated. A significant rise in spike-specific TCR breadth and depth was observed after two AZD1222 doses relative to day 0 and relative to MenACWY recipients. Conclusions about previously exposed vaccinees are limited, since just 6 or 7 AZD1222 recipients were seropositive for SARS-CoV-2 at baseline. Because no day 14 peak-response samples were available, repertoires were characterized only after the peak T cell response. The whole spike protein was spanned by vaccine-associated CD4 TCRs, and dominant responses were seen in regions 160-218 and 743-854.

The CDR3 regions of human TCRbeta chains were subjected to immunosequencing. The published analysis was carried out like this. Repertoire TCRs were checked for matches against a reference library of SARS-CoV-2-specific TCRs that had been generated using the MIRA antigen-specificity platform. Breadth was defined as the fraction of unique TCRs that were SARS-CoV-2-associated. Depth was defined as the fraction of total T cells that were SARS-CoV-2-associated. Using the MIRA data, every spike-specific TCR was mapped to the spike region that the TCR reacted to and assigned to either a CD4 or a CD8 class. Log10-transformed breadth and depth values were compared by one-way ANOVA with Sidak's multiple comparisons tests. TCRdb carries this immuneACCESS record with in-frame sequences only. Its versions omit some clonotypes, under half of them owing to an unresolved V gene in the studies checked, with the rest unexplained. V and J calls plus clone size are reproduced from that table; the DNA served to infer D and trimming. The sample table holds around 70,000 clones, of which approximately 85% were seen once. The ten largest clones capture roughly 21% of the sample.

As to this clone: The target of this receptor is not known. No base qualities exist here, and no much larger clone lies one base off it.

The germline V gene encodes CDR1 SGHAT and CDR2 FQNNGV. There are 19 amino acids in the CDR3, from cysteine to phenylalanine inclusive. Just the 57-base CDR3 DNA is kept, in frame starting at base 1. The germline V and J ends show losses of 5 bases and 0 bases respectively, and no gene match explains 9 bases of the junction. Explained via the paper, the time point label denotes: baseline before first vaccination. The treatment or condition label here, explained by the study, means: meningococcal conjugate vaccine given as trial control. Samples from vaccinated people were obtained from the UK trials COV001 and COV002, which included a single-blind randomized controlled phase 2/3 trial of AZD1222 (ChAdOx1 nCoV-19) in healthy adults. For TCRbeta chain sequencing, PBMC samples from trial participants were taken at day 0 and at day 28 after the second dose.

This material consisted of peripheral blood, taken on day 0 of MenACWY control vaccination. The chain couples TRBV11-2 to TRBJ2-6; 11 of the junction bases match TRBD1. The TCR sequence derives from an adult in good health. The DNA reads as follows: TGTGCCAGCAGCCTCCGGACAGGGGGCTTCGGCTCTGGGGCCAACGTCCTGACTTTC. This is translated as CASSLRTGGFGSGANVLTF.